The TCR beta chain described here comes from a study of CD8 T cells in ankylosing spondylitis. General study points: With a CD8+ phenotype, disease-linked clones were relatively rare in peripheral blood. Reported data indicate significant enrichment of disease-linked clones within matched ankylosing spondylitis synovial fluid.

Concerning this clonotype itself: Antigen specificity is unknown.

Quantitative 5'-RACE with molecular barcodes was used to make the TCR beta libraries. Each CDR3 protein is one row after TCRdb ran MiXCR on the 5' RACE reads. The table lists a few hundred thousand distinct CDR3 sequences, 20% of them singletons. This CDR3 spans 15 amino acids. Germline CDR1 MNHNS, CDR2 SASEGT. Trimming pared 1 base from V and 3 bases from J, leaving 10 bases between. This clonotype originated in a male donor with ankylosing spondylitis or in good health (not recorded which). Sequencing input: blood, either unsorted or a sorted T cell fraction (not recorded which). The chain is built from TRBV6-1 and TRBJ2-1, with no clear D. The chain's CDR3 is CASSEEAGLYNEQFF. The CDR3 DNA is TGTGCCAGCAGTGAAGAGGCAGGCCTCTACAATGAGCAGTTCTTC.